The clone carrying this TCR beta chain was seen a handful of times. The target antigen is unknown. The junction does not match germline at one end; this may be a read error. The entry originates in a study of T cell responses to AZD1222 COVID-19 vaccine. On the study more broadly: Second doses were pooled across both intervals (about 4 or about 12 weeks). Overall study findings and caveats: In all cases, repertoires were sampled only after the peak T cell response. The donor group comprised mostly white British people and more females; the analysis possibly underestimated clonal diversity.

The assay was immunoSEQ multiplex PCR, and TCRdb's table has in-frame clones only and misses some. Of 95,000 to 150,000 clones listed, 89% are singletons. The source of this sequence is an adult in good health. The sample was peripheral blood, taken on day 0 of AZD1222 vaccination.

The CDR3 spells CASSDGDSQTF. As DNA, the CDR3 is TGTGCCAGCAGTGACGGGGACAGCCAGACTTTT. The chain carries TRBV6-1 and TRBJ1-5, with 7 bases aligning to TRBD1. The CDR3 is 11 residues long. Germline V CDR1 and CDR2: MNHNS, SASEGT.